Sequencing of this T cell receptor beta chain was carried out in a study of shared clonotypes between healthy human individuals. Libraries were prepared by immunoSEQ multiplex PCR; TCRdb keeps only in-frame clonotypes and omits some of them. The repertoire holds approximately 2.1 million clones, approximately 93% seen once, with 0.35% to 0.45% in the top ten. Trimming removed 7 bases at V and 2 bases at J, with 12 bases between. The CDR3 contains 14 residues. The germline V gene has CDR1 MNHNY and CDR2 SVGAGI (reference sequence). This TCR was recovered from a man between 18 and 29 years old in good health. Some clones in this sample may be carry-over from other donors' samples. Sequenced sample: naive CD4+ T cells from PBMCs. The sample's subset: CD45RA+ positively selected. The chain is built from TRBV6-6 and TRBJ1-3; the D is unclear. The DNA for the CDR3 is TGTGCCAGCATGGCAGGACCTGCTGGAAACACCATATATTTT. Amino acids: CASMAGPAGNTIYF.